Many counts were recorded for the clone carrying this T cell receptor (beta chain). Its specificity is not known. This specimen comes from a study of metastatic and nonmetastatic thyroid tumors. Study in general: Comparative analysis of repertoires was undertaken across blood and tumor or nodule tissue obtained from malignant and benign thyroid patients. Notes on the study in general: Within blood and tumor, benign nodules reportedly had significantly lower TCR beta diversity than malignant thyroid tumors did.

Original data processing: Built for papillary thyroid cancer, a distant-metastasis classifier drew on CDR3 differences across clinicopathological groups. TCRdb ran MiXCR on the PCR reads. TCRdb's processing, not the authors', yielded these V and J calls. The table shows tens of thousands of clones, with approximately 12% occurring only once. There were no patients who had received any treatment before thyroid surgery. V trimming: 6 bases; J trimming: 3 bases; junction bases outside the gene matches: 10. CDR3 size: 14 residues. Germline V CDR1 and CDR2: DFQATT, SNEGSKA (reference sequence). This chain joins TRBV20-1 and TRBJ2-5; 7 bases map to TRBD2. Input material: tumor tissue. The clonotype originates from a female donor with papillary thyroid cancer or a benign thyroid nodule (not recorded which). Some clones in this sample may be carry-over from other donors' samples. The CDR3 coding sequence is TGCAGTGCCGCCGGGGGGAGCGGGAAAGAGACCCAGTACTTC. It codes for CSAAGGSGKETQYF.